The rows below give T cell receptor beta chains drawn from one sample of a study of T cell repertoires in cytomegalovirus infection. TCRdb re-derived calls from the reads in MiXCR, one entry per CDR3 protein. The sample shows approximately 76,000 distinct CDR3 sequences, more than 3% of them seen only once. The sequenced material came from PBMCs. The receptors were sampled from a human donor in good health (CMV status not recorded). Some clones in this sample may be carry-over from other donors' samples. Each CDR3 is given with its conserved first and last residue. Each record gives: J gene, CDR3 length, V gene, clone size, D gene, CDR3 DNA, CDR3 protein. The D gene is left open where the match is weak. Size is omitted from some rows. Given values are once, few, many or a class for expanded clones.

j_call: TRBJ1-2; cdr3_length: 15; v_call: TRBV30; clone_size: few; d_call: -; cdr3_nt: TGTGCCTGGAGTGTACTAGCAGGGGCCTACTATGGCTACACCTTC; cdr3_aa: CAWSVLAGAYYGYTF
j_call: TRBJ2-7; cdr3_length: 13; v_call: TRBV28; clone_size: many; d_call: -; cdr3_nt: TGTGCCAGCAGTTCAATCACAGCATACGAGCAGTACTTC; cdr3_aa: CASSSITAYEQYF
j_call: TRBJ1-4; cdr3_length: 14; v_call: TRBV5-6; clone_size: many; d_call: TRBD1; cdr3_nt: TGTGCCAGCAGCCTCCGACAGGGGAGTGAAAAACTGTTTTTT; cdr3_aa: CASSLRQGSEKLFF
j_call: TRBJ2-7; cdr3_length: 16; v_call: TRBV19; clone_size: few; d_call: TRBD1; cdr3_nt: TGTGCCAGTACCGGAGGCACCGGGACAGCTAGGGGGGAGCAGTACTTC; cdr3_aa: CASTGGTGTARGEQYF
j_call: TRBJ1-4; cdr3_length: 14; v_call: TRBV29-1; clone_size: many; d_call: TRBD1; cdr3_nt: TGCAGCGTCAAACCACGAACAGGGGACGAAAAACTGTTTTTT; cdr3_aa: CSVKPRTGDEKLFF
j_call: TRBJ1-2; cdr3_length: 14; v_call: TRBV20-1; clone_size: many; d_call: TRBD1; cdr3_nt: TGCAGTGCCACAACAGGGGTGAAAATCTATGGCTACACCTTC; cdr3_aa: CSATTGVKIYGYTF
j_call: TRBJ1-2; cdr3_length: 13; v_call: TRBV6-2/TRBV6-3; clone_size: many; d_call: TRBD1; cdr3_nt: TGTGCCAGCAGCCGCAGGACAGGGGTTGACTACACCTTC; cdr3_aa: CASSRRTGVDYTF
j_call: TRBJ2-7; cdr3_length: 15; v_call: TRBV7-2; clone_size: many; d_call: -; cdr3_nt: TGTGCCAGCAGCAATAGAGGAGGGGCGGCCTACGAGCAGTACTTC; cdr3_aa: CASSNRGGAAYEQYF
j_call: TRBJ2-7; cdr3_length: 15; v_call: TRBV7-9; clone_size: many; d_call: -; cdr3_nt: TGTGCCAGCAGCTTATCGGACAGCGAGACCTACGAGCAGTACTTC; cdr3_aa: CASSLSDSETYEQYF
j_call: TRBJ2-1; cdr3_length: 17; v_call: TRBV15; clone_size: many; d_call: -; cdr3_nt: TGTGCCACCAGCAGAGCCTCCAATACTAGACCCCAATGGGAGCAGTTCTTC; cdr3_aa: CATSRASNTRPQWEQFF
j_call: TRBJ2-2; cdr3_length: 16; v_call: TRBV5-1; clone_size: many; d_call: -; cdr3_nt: TGCGCCAGCAGAATCTTGCCGGGAGTGAACACCGGGGAGCTGTTTTTT; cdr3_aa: CASRILPGVNTGELFF
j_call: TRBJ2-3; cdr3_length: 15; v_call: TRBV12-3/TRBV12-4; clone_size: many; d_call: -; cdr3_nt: TGTGCCAGCAGTTTAATGGCGGGGAGGACAGATACGCAGTATTTT; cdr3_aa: CASSLMAGRTDTQYF
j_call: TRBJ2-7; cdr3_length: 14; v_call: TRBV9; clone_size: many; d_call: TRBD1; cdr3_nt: TGTGCCAGCAGCGTTGAGACAGGGGAAGGCGAGCAGTACTTC; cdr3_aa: CASSVETGEGEQYF
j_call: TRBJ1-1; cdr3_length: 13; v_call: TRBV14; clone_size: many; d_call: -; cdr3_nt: TGTGCCAGCAGCCCCCTCATGAACACTGAAGCTTTCTTT; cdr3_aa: CASSPLMNTEAFF
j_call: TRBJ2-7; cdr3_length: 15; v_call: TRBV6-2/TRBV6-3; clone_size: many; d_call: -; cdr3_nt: TGTGCCAGCAGTTACGTGTTAAAGGCGTCCTACGAGCAGTACTTC; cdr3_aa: CASSYVLKASYEQYF
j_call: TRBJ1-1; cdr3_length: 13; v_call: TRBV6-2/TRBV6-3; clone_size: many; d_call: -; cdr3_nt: TGTGCCAGCAGGGGCTATGTGTACACTGAAGCTTTCTTT; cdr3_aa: CASRGYVYTEAFF
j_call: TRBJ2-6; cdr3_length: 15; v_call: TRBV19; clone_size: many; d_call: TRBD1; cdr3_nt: TGTGCCAGTATCTCAGGGGGCTCTGGGGCCAACGTCCTGACTTTC; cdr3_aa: CASISGGSGANVLTF
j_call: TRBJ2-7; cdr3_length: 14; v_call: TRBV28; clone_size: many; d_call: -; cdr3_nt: TGTGCCAGCAGTTGGATGGACAGCGCCTACGAGCAGTACTTC; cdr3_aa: CASSWMDSAYEQYF
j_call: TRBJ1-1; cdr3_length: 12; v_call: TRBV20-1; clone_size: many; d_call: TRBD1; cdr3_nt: TGCAGTGCTAGACCCTCGGACAGGGGGGCTTTCTTT; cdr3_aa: CSARPSDRGAFF
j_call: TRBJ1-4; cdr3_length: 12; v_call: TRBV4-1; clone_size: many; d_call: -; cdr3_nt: TGCGCCAGCAGCCAAGTGGATGAAAAACTGTTTTTT; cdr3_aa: CASSQVDEKLFF
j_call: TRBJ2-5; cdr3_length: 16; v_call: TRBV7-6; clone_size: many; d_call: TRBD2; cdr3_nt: TGTGCCAGCAGCCCTAGACTAGCGGGCCATCGGGAGACCCAGTACTTC; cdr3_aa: CASSPRLAGHRETQYF
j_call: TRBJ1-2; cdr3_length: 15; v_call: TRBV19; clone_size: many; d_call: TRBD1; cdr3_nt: TGTGCCAGTAGTATACGGGACAGTCGTAACTATGGCTACACCTTC; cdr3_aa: CASSIRDSRNYGYTF
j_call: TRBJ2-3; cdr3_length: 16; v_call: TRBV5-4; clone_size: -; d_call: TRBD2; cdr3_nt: TGTGCCAGCAAGGTAGCGGGGACGAAGAGCACAGATACGCAGTATTTT; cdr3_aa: CASKVAGTKSTDTQYF
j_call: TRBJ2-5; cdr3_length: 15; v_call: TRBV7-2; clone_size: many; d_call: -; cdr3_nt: TGTGCCAGCAGCTTACCGGGGATAGGGAGAGAGACCCAGTACTTC; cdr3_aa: CASSLPGIGRETQYF
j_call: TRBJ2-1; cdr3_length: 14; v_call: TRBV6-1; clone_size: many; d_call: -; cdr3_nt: TGTGCCCGTCCCGGGGATCGGGGCTACAATGAGCAGTTCTTC; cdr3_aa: CARPGDRGYNEQFF
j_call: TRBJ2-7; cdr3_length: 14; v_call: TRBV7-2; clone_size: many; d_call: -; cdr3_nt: TGTGCCAGCAGCTTAGCTGGCAGCTCCTACGAGCAGTACTTC; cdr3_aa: CASSLAGSSYEQYF
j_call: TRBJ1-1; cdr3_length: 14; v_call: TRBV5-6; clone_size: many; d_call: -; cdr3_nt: TGTGCCAGCAGCTTGACAGCGGGGAGGACTGAAGCTTTCTTT; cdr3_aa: CASSLTAGRTEAFF
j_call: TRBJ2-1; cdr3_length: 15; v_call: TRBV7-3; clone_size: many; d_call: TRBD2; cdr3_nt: TGTGCCAGCAGCATTACTAGCGGGGTATACAATGAGCAGTTCTTC; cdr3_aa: CASSITSGVYNEQFF
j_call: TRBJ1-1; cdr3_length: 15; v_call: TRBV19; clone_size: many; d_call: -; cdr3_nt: TGTGCCAGTAACTTCCTACCAGGGATGAACACTGAAGCTTTCTTT; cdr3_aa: CASNFLPGMNTEAFF